These 12 T cell receptor beta chains were all obtained from the same sample, sequenced in a study of T cells in Graves' hyperthyroidism and ophthalmopathy. TCR beta CDR3 region amplification was performed from RNA transcripts. First-round RT-PCR with HTBI primers amplified the TCR CDR3 region. Via MiXCR, TCRdb re-called the multiplex PCR reads, giving one row per CDR3 protein. The sample lists roughly 700,000 distinct CDR3 sequences, 15% to 20% seen once, with around 15% in the top ten. Sequencing was carried out using blood. The receptors originated from a middle-aged man with Graves' hyperthyroidism.

The chain has TRBV6-1 and TRBJ1-3, with D perhaps matching TRBD1 (6 bases). V was clipped by 4 bases and J by 0 bases, with 13 bases between them. This CDR3 has 16 amino acids. Looked up from germline, CDR1 is MNHNS and CDR2 is SASEGT. This CDR3 reads CASSVQGGSSGNTIYF. The CDR3 DNA reads as TGTGCCAGCAGTGTACAGGGCGGAAGCTCTGGAAACACCATATATTTT.

This clonotype came up a few times. V and J are TRBV6-1 and TRBJ2-1, with TRBD2 matching over 11 bases. The germline V gene encodes CDR1 MNHNS and CDR2 SASEGT. J lost 6 bases, V lost 6 bases, and 4 bases had no gene match. The CDR3 totals 14 residues. Here the CDR3 DNA reads TGTGCCAGCAGAGTAGCGGGAGGGCGCAATGAGCAGTTCTTC. It specifies CASRVAGGRNEQFF.

This clonotype was counted a few times. This rearrangement joins TRBV12-3 or TRBV12-4 to TRBJ2-7; D may correspond to TRBD1 or TRBD2 (5 bases each). CDR3 length: 13 residues. Trimming removed 7 bases at V and 6 bases at J, with 16 bases between. DNA of the CDR3: TGTGCCAGCAATACCGGGACGGCCGGCGAGCAGTACTTC. It translates to CASNTGTAGEQYF.

The table lists this clonotype with many counts. V gene TRBV7-9 combines with J gene TRBJ1-4; 8 bases are shared with TRBD1. This CDR3 has 14 amino acids. V gave up 0 bases and J gave up 7 bases; unmatched junction bases: 1. Germline V gene data show CDR1 as SEHNR and CDR2 as FQNEAQ (reference sequence). CDR3 amino acids: CASSLATGVEKLFF. CDR3 nucleotide sequence: TGTGCCAGCAGCTTAGCGACAGGGGTTGAAAAACTGTTTTTT.

This clonotype turned up a few times. CDR3 coding DNA: TGTGCCAGCAGCATGGACACCCAAGAGACCCAGTACTTC. Its protein is CASSMDTQETQYF. The chain carries TRBV28 and TRBJ2-5; weak D call: TRBD1 (5 bases). V lost 6 bases and J lost 1, with 9 bases in between. The germline V gene encodes CDR1 MDHEN and CDR2 SYDVKM. The CDR3 covers 13 residues.

The chain carries TRBV2 and TRBJ2-7; TRBD1 aligns across 7 bases. This CDR3 is 14 amino acids long. CDR1 and CDR2 (germline): SNHLY, FYNNEI. J gave up 8 bases and V 7 bases, and 14 bases lay outside the gene matches. The CDR3 sequence: CASKRGTAYVKQYF. In nucleotides, the CDR3 is TGTGCCAGCAAGCGAGGGACAGCGTATGTCAAGCAGTACTTC.

The table lists this clonotype with many counts. The chain carries TRBV24-1 and TRBJ2-3; TRBD2 is a possible D gene (6 bases). The V gene's germline CDR1 is KGHDR and CDR2 SFDVKD. This CDR3 is built from 15 residues. V was cut by 3 bases and J by 3 bases, with 12 bases left in between. CDR3 in amino acids: CATSDASDLTDTQYF. The DNA of the CDR3 is TGTGCCACCAGTGATGCTAGCGATTTGACAGATACGCAGTATTTT.

In its sample, this clonotype was seen many times. V is TRBV28 and J is TRBJ2-1; unclear D gene. The CDR3 sequence is 12 residues long. Germline values: CDR1 MDHEN, CDR2 SYDVKM. V gave up 5 bases and J gave up 6 bases, with 8 bases separating them. The chain's CDR3 is CASSIGTNEQFF. The CDR3 DNA is TGTGCCAGCAGTATAGGAACCAATGAGCAGTTCTTC. The full variable domain, with the rest looked up from reference TRBV28 and TRBJ2-1, is DVKVTQSSRYLVKRTGEKVFLECVQDMDHENMFWYRQDPGLGLRLIYFSYDVKMKEKGDIPEGYSVSREKKERFSLILESASTNQTSMYLCASSIGTNEQFFGPGTRLTVL.

This clonotype showed up just a few times. The V and J genes are TRBV20-1 and TRBJ1-2; TRBD1 might be the D (5 bases). The CDR3 loop spans 14 amino acids. Germline CDR1 DFQATT, CDR2 SNEGSKA (reference sequence). The V and J ends lost 1 base and 6 bases respectively, with 15 bases between them. The CDR3 loop reads CSARAFGQGNGYTF. In DNA, the CDR3 is TGCAGTGCTAGAGCTTTCGGGCAGGGAAATGGCTACACCTTC.

The V gene is TRBV7-2, the J gene TRBJ2-3; 10 bases agree with TRBD2. CDR1 SGHTA and CDR2 FQGNSA come from the germline V gene. The V segment lost 5 bases and the J segment 5 bases; nucleotides outside the gene matches: 19. The CDR3 is 19 residues long. The CDR3 DNA sequence: TGTGCCAGCAGCGAATCCGGGACTAGCGTATACACTAGGAGAGATACGCAGTATTTT. Translated: CASSESGTSVYTRRDTQYF.

This clonotype was observed a few times. The V call is TRBV14, the J call TRBJ2-2, with D possibly being TRBD1 or TRBD2 (5 bases each). CDR3 length equals 17 residues. Germline V CDR1 and CDR2: SGHDN, FVKESK. The V gene lost 0 bases and the J gene lost 7 bases, with 18 bases spanning the gap. The DNA for the CDR3 is TGTGCCAGCAGCCAAGAAGTCCCTAGCTGGGGCGGCGGGGAGCTGTTTTTT. The encoded protein is CASSQEVPSWGGGELFF.

This clonotype was seen at least ten times. The V and J genes are TRBV6-2 or TRBV6-3 and TRBJ2-7, with D unresolved. Trimming removed 4 bases at V and 5 bases at J, with 6 bases between. From germline, CDR1 is MNHEY and CDR2 SVGEGT. The CDR3 covers 11 residues. The CDR3 coding sequence is TGTGCCAGCAGTTTCACCCACGAGCAGTACTTC. The encoded protein is CASSFTHEQYF.